Below are 21 T cell receptor beta chains sequenced from a single sample in a study of blood T cell repertoires in COVID-19. Assay used: immunoSEQ multiplex PCR; TCRdb lists only in-frame clones, some missing. This table has 400,000 to 500,000 clones, 70% to 90% appearing once. The sample comprised PBMCs or T cells enriched from blood (not recorded which). These receptors all stem from a woman in her thirties or forties who had recovered from COVID-19.

This chain joins TRBV7-2 and TRBJ2-7; TRBD2 matches 7 bases. Unmatched junction bases numbered 4, after V lost 2 bases and J lost 0 bases. CDR3 length: 15 amino acids. Germline lookup yields CDR1 SGHTA and CDR2 FQGNSA. The CDR3, as DNA: TGTGCCAGCAGCTTAACTAGCGAGAGCTCCTACGAGCAGTACTTC. Amino acid sequence: CASSLTSESSYEQYF.

This clone was found once. The rearrangement uses TRBV4-2 and TRBJ2-2; TRBD2 agrees at 9 bases. Trimming cost V 0 bases and J 5 bases; bases outside gene matches: 7. The CDR3 totals 17 residues. The germline V gene has CDR1 LGHNA and CDR2 YNFKEQ. The CDR3 DNA reads TGTGCCAGCAGCCAAGATCCGGGGCTAGCGGGAACCGGGGAGCTGTTTTTT. As protein: CASSQDPGLAGTGELFF.

This clone was observed once. For the CDR3, the DNA is TGTGCCAGTTGCGGGGTCGGGGGCACTGAAGCTTTCTTT. Protein sequence: CASCGVGGTEAFF. V is TRBV19 and J is TRBJ1-1, with D possibly matching TRBD1 (5 bases). The V end was cut by 8 bases, the J end by 4 bases, with 14 bases between. The CDR3 runs 13 residues. The germline V gene encodes CDR1 LNHDA and CDR2 SQIVND (reference sequence).

The chain carries TRBV30 and TRBJ1-6, with 9 positions matching TRBD1. In germline, CDR1 is GTSNPN, CDR2 SVGIG (reference sequence). J was trimmed by 10 bases and V by 3 bases; bases with no gene match: 7. The CDR3 spans 14 residues. Here the CDR3 DNA reads TGTGCCTGGAGCGGACAGGGGTCGAGGTCACCCCTCCACTTT. Its translation is CAWSGQGSRSPLHF.

The chain recombines TRBV15 with TRBJ1-5; weak D call: TRBD1 (5 bases). The CDR3 covers 13 residues. The ends were cut back, 0 bases at V and 6 bases at J, with 6 bases in the middle. Germline V gene sequence: CDR1 LNHNV, CDR2 YYDKDF (reference sequence). CDR3 in DNA: TGTGCCACCAGCAGAGAGGGGGGTCAGCCCCAGCATTTT. Translated, it gives CATSREGGQPQHF.

The chain combines TRBV12-3 or TRBV12-4 with TRBJ2-1; the match to TRBD2 covers 9 bases. Trimming cost V 6 bases and J 7 bases; bases outside gene matches: 4. The CDR3 is made up of 13 amino acids. CDR3 region: CASSQLAGNEQFF. CDR3 DNA sequence: TGTGCCAGCAGCCAACTAGCGGGTAATGAGCAGTTCTTC.

The chain recombines TRBV19 with TRBJ2-1; TRBD2 aligns across 12 bases. This CDR3 has 15 residues. Per the germline V gene, CDR1 is LNHDA and CDR2 is SQIVND (reference sequence). V lost 4 bases to trimming and J lost 4 bases; unmatched junction nucleotides: 2. CDR3 sequence: CASSRTSGIYNEQFF. The CDR3 coding sequence is TGTGCCAGTAGTAGGACTAGCGGGATATACAATGAGCAGTTCTTC.

This chain connects TRBV7-7 to TRBJ2-3, with 12 bases identical to TRBD2. V trimming: 6 bases; J trimming: 0 bases; junction bases outside the gene matches: 4. Germline V gene sequence: CDR1 SSHAT, CDR2 FNYEAQ (reference sequence). The CDR3 consists of 16 residues. The CDR3 here is CASSPGTSGSTDTQYF. In nucleotides, the CDR3 is TGTGCCAGCAGTCCGGGGACTAGCGGGAGCACAGATACGCAGTATTTT.

The chain is built from TRBV5-8 and TRBJ2-5, with a possible D match to TRBD1 (6 bases). V gave up 4 bases and J gave up 0 bases, with 7 bases separating them. Germline assignment: CDR1 SGHTS and CDR2 YDEGEE. This CDR3 has 13 residues. The CDR3 protein is CASSRTDQETQYF. The DNA for the CDR3 is TGTGCCAGCAGCAGGACAGACCAAGAGACCCAGTACTTC.

The chain uses TRBV2 and TRBJ2-7; weak D call: TRBD1 (6 bases). CDR1 SNHLY and CDR2 FYNNEI come from the germline V gene. Trimming shortened V by 2 bases and J by 3 bases, and 11 bases separated the two germline ends. The CDR3 has 14 residues. CDR3 protein: CASSEYTGSYEQYF. The CDR3 DNA is TGTGCCAGCAGTGAATACACAGGGAGCTACGAGCAGTACTTC.

This sequence joins TRBV2 and TRBJ2-1, with D maybe TRBD2 (6 bases). The CDR3 runs 16 residues. With 1 base removed from V and 2 bases from J, the gap between germline ends came to 12 bases. Per the germline V gene, CDR1 is SNHLY and CDR2 is FYNNEI. The CDR3 sequence: CASSEGGGIAYNEQFF. The CDR3 nucleotides are TGTGCCAGCAGTGAAGGGGGCGGGATCGCCTACAATGAGCAGTTCTTC. Drawing the rest from reference TRBV2 and TRBJ2-1, the complete variable domain is EPEVTQTPSHQVTQMGQEVILRCVPISNHLYFYWYRQILGQKVEFLVSFYNNEISEKSEIFDDQFSVERPDGSNFTLKIRSTKLEDSAMYFCASSEGGGIAYNEQFFGPGTRLTVL.

V usage is TRBV7-2 and J usage is TRBJ1-4; D is uncertain. The CDR3 runs to 18 residues. V lost 0 bases to trimming and J lost 0 bases, with 14 bases between them. CDR1 and CDR2 from the germline V gene are SGHTA and FQGNSA. CDR3 nucleotide sequence: TGTGCCAGCAGCTTAGCGTTTCTTCTGTCCTCAACTAATGAAAAACTGTTTTTT. It is translated as CASSLAFLLSSTNEKLFF.

The V and J genes are TRBV9 and TRBJ2-5; 7 positions match TRBD2. Per the germline V gene, CDR1 is SGDLS and CDR2 is YYNGEE. V gave up 0 bases and J gave up 2 bases; unmatched junction bases: 7. The length of the CDR3 is 16 residues. CDR3 DNA sequence: TGTGCCAGCAGCGTAGGCGCTAGCGGCAGTCAAGAGACCCAGTACTTC. Its translation: CASSVGASGSQETQYF.

The chain employs TRBV3-1 (or the pseudogene TRBV3-2) and TRBJ2-1; 9 bases agree with TRBD1. In germline, CDR1 is LGHDT, CDR2 YNNKEL (reference sequence). The CDR3 is 16 amino acids. With V trimmed by 3 bases and J by 6 bases, 9 bases remained unmatched. This CDR3 reads CASSQIRTGAPNEQFF. The CDR3 DNA reads as TGTGCCAGCAGCCAGATCAGGACAGGGGCCCCCAATGAGCAGTTCTTC.

The V gene is TRBV2, the J gene TRBJ1-2, with D possibly TRBD1 on 6 matching bases. The CDR3 runs to 16 residues. Germline V lookup: CDR1 SNHLY, CDR2 FYNNEI. Trimming took 1 base from V and 1 from J, leaving 13 bases between them. CDR3 in amino acids: CASSEVPTGFNYGYTF. For the CDR3, the DNA is TGTGCCAGCAGTGAAGTTCCGACAGGTTTTAACTATGGCTACACCTTC.

The chain is built from TRBV6-5 and TRBJ1-6; D may be TRBD1 (6 bases). Per germline, CDR1 MNHEY and CDR2 SVGAGI. This CDR3 comprises 14 residues. V dropped 3 bases and J dropped 10 bases, with 13 bases sitting between them. Here the CDR3 DNA reads TGTGCCAGCAGTTATAGTCGTCAGGGGTCACCCCTCCACTTT. Amino acids: CASSYSRQGSPLHF.

The V gene is TRBV4-3, the J gene TRBJ2-6; D gene unclear. In germline, CDR1 is LGHNA, CDR2 YSLEER. V lost 0 bases, J lost 1 base, and 13 bases lay in between. The CDR3 is 18 amino acids. The CDR3, as DNA: TGCGCCAGCAGCCAAGAATCACCACACCAATCTGGGGCCAACGTCCTGACTTTC. Translated, it gives CASSQESPHQSGANVLTF.

This clone was seen only once. This chain links TRBV27 with TRBJ1-2, with a possible D match to TRBD1 (5 bases). This CDR3 has 15 residues. V lost 4 bases to trimming and J lost 0 bases, with 12 bases between them. Germline V gene sequence: CDR1 MNHEY, CDR2 SMNVEV (reference sequence). CDR3 nucleotides: TGTGCCAGCAGTTCCCGACAGCCGTCTAACTATGGCTACACCTTC. Amino acid sequence: CASSSRQPSNYGYTF.

The V gene is TRBV5-1, the J gene TRBJ2-3; 10 bases fit TRBD2. The CDR3 is 16 residues long. V was clipped by 6 bases and J by 5 bases; unmatched bases: 12. Germline V gene sequence: CDR1 SGHRS, CDR2 YFSETQ. The CDR3: CASTSSGSLRGDTQYF. CDR3 DNA sequence: TGCGCCAGCACGTCTAGCGGGAGCCTAAGGGGAGATACGCAGTATTTT.

This chain links TRBV5-8 with TRBJ1-5, with unresolved D. Germline CDR1 is SGHTS and CDR2 is YDEGEE. The CDR3 runs 15 residues. Trimming took 5 bases from V and 0 from J, leaving 12 bases between them. The DNA for the CDR3 is TGTGCCAGCAGTATAGGACTCAATAGCAATCAGCCCCAGCATTTT. Protein sequence: CASSIGLNSNQPQHF.

The chain couples TRBV5-5 to TRBJ2-7; 7 bases align to TRBD1. Germline-derived CDR1 and CDR2 are SGHKS and YYEKEE (reference sequence). V shed 0 bases, J shed 2 bases, and the junction held 5 bases outside the gene matches. The CDR3 is made up of 15 amino acids. CDR3 residues: CASSLALGQAYEQYF. DNA for the CDR3: TGTGCCAGCAGCTTGGCCTTAGGACAGGCCTACGAGCAGTACTTC. Looking up the rest from reference TRBV5-5 and TRBJ2-7 gives the full variable domain: DAGVTQSPTHLIKTRGQQVTLRCSPISGHKSVSWYQQVLGQGPQFIFQYYEKEERGRGNFPDRFSARQFPNYSSELNVNALLLGDSALYLCASSLALGQAYEQYFGPGTRLTVT.